The 13 T cell receptor beta chains presented below share a single source sample, sequenced in a study of chemoradiotherapy in HPV16-positive cancers. Assay: immunoSEQ multiplex PCR; the TCRdb copy retains only in-frame clones and omits some. The top ten hold around 2.6% of the sample, which has fewer than 25,000 clones, around 73% seen once. This specimen was collected from a patient who underwent chemoradiotherapy. These TCRs come from a human donor with HPV-associated anogenital cancer.

The DNA for the CDR3 is TGTGCCAGCTCACCCCGTCAAGGGGGCCCTTCCACTTTCTATGGCTACACCTTC. It encodes CASSPRQGGPSTFYGYTF. The rearrangement links TRBV18 to TRBJ1-2, with 7 bases identical to TRBD1. V shed 3 bases and J 4 bases; nucleotides not matched to a gene: 17. This CDR3 contains 18 residues. Germline CDR1 is KGHSH and CDR2 is LQKENI.

A remark on this clone: At one end, the junction sequence differs from germline, possibly due to a read error. V is TRBV7-7 and J is TRBJ2-5; D is uncertain. Germline values: CDR1 SSHAT, CDR2 FNYEAQ (reference sequence). The CDR3 consists of 15 residues. The CDR3 sequence is CASSLGPAAQETQYF. CDR3 sequence (DNA): TGTGCTAGCAGCTTAGGCCCCGCTGCACAAGAGACCCAGTACTTC.

V is TRBV11-2 and J is TRBJ2-1; 13 nucleotides line up with TRBD2. Germline CDR1 reads SGHAT; CDR2 reads FQNNGV. This CDR3 region has 17 residues. Germline trimming cut 0 bases from V and 3 bases from J; bases unmatched to any gene: 2. CDR3 sequence: CASSLETSGGYYNEQFF. CDR3 nucleotide sequence: TGTGCCAGCAGCTTAGAGACTAGCGGGGGGTACTACAATGAGCAGTTCTTC.

This sequence joins TRBV11-3 and TRBJ2-1, with TRBD2 matching 7 bases. The CDR3 has 18 amino acids. J lost 0 bases, V lost 4 bases, and 12 bases had no gene match. Germline CDR1 SGHNT, CDR2 YENEEA. The DNA of the CDR3 is TGTGCCAGCAGCTCGCTTACCCGTAGGACTAGCTCCTACAATGAGCAGTTCTTC. It codes for CASSSLTRRTSSYNEQFF.

This chain connects TRBV19 to TRBJ2-5; 10 bases agree with TRBD1. After removal of 5 bases from V and 5 bases from J, the junction contained 5 bases not matched to a gene. The length of the CDR3 is 14 residues. Germline assignment: CDR1 LNHDA and CDR2 SQIVND (reference sequence). The CDR3 loop reads CASSPGQGMETQYF. The CDR3 DNA is TGTGCCAGTAGTCCGGGACAGGGGATGGAGACCCAGTACTTC.

The chain employs TRBV19 and TRBJ2-1; D not resolved. Germline V CDR1 and CDR2: LNHDA, SQIVND (reference sequence). The CDR3 length is 11 residues. V was cut by 5 bases and J by 7 bases, with 6 bases left in between. The CDR3 sequence is CASSERNEQFF. The CDR3 DNA sequence: TGTGCCAGTAGTGAGAGGAATGAGCAGTTCTTC.

This clone has just a few counts. CDR3 region: CAWSDGRLGSNQPQHF. The CDR3 DNA sequence: TGTGCCTGGTCGGACGGGAGGCTGGGCAGCAATCAGCCCCAGCATTTT. This chain joins TRBV30 and TRBJ1-5; no clear D. Germline V lookup: CDR1 GTSNPN, CDR2 SVGIG (reference sequence). This CDR3 spans 16 amino acids. Trimming pared 5 bases from V and 1 base from J, leaving 18 bases between.

J is TRBJ1-1 and V is TRBV28; a weak D match, TRBD1 (5 bases). The CDR3 spans 16 residues. CDR1 is MDHEN, CDR2 SYDVKM, per germline. The V end was cut by 5 bases, the J end by 1 base, with 17 bases between. CDR3 protein: CASSQDWGVENTEAFF. For the CDR3, the DNA is TGTGCCAGCAGTCAAGACTGGGGCGTGGAGAACACTGAAGCTTTCTTT.

This clone was detected only a few times. This rearrangement joins TRBV5-1 to TRBJ2-4; the D is unclear. Trimming pared 4 bases from V and 7 bases from J, leaving 12 bases between. The CDR3 totals 13 residues. The germline CDR1 and CDR2 sequences are SGHRS and YFSETQ. The CDR3 region has the DNA TGCGCCAGCAGCCCGGACGGAAGGAACATTCAGTACTTC. Translated, it gives CASSPDGRNIQYF.

This rearrangement joins TRBV14 to TRBJ2-7; D not certain. The germline gives CDR1 SGHDN, CDR2 FVKESK. Trimming took 1 base from V and 3 from J, leaving 10 bases between them. The CDR3 loop spans 14 amino acids. The CDR3 region has the DNA TGTGCCAGCAGCCAAGGGGTTGACGACTACGAGCAGTACTTC. It specifies CASSQGVDDYEQYF.

This clone appeared a single time. The rearrangement joins TRBV14 to TRBJ2-2; unclear D gene. Looked up from germline, CDR1 is SGHDN and CDR2 is FVKESK. The CDR3 has 13 amino acids. V was trimmed by 1 base and J by 6 bases, leaving 6 bases between them. The CDR3, as DNA: TGTGCCAGCAGCCAAGTTAGGGCCGGGGAGCTGTTTTTT. This translates into CASSQVRAGELFF.

The J gene is TRBJ1-2, the V gene TRBV5-6; D not certain. Germline V CDR1 and CDR2: SGHDT, YYEEEE. Trimming cost V 2 bases and J 1 base, with 12 bases left between them. The CDR3 contains 15 residues. The CDR3 here is CASSFPDGINYGYTF. The CDR3 coding sequence is TGTGCCAGCAGCTTCCCGGACGGAATTAACTATGGCTACACCTTC.

The chain carries TRBV19 and TRBJ2-1, with D possibly matching TRBD2 (6 bases). The CDR3 runs to 16 residues. The germline gives CDR1 LNHDA, CDR2 SQIVND (reference sequence). Trimming took 0 bases from V and 8 from J, leaving 17 bases between them. This chain's CDR3 is CASSIDHGGSNDEQFF. The CDR3 nucleotides are TGTGCCAGTAGTATAGATCATGGGGGGAGTAACGATGAGCAGTTCTTC.